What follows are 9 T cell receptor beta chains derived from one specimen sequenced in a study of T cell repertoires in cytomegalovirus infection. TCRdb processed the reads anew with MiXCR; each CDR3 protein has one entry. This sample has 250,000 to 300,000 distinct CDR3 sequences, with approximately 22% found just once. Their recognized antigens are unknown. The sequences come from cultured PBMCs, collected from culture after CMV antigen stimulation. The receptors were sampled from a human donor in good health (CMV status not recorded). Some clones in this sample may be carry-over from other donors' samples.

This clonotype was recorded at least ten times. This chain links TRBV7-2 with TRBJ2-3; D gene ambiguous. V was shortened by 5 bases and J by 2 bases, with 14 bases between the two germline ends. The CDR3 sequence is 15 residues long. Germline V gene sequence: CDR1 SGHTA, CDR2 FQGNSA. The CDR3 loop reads CASSPVGAFTDTQYF. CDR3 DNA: TGTGCCAGCAGCCCAGTCGGCGCTTTCACAGATACGCAGTATTTT.

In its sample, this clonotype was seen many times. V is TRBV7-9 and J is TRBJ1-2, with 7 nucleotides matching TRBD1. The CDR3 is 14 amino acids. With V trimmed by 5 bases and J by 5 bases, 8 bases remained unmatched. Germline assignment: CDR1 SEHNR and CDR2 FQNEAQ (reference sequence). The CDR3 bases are TGTGCCAGCAGCACCAGGACAGGTTATTATGGCTACACCTTC. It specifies CASSTRTGYYGYTF.

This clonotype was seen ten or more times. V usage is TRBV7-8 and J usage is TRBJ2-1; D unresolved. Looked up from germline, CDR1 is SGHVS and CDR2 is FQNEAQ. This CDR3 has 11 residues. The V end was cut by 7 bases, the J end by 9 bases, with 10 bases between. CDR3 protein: CASTARGEQFF. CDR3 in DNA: TGTGCCAGCACCGCCAGAGGTGAGCAGTTCTTC.

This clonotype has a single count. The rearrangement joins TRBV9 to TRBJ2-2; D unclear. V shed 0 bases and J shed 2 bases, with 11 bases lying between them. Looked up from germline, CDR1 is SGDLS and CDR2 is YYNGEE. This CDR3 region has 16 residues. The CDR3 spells CASSVGLDLNTGELFF. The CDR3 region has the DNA TGTGCCAGCAGCGTAGGCCTAGACCTTAACACCGGGGAGCTGTTTTTT.

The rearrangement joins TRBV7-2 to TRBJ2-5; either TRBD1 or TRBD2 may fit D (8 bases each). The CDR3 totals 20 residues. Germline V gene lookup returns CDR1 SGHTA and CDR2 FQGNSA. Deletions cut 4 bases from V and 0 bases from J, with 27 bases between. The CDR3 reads CASSWPTGAPWREDQETQYF. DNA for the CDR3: TGTGCCAGCAGCTGGCCGACAGGGGCCCCTTGGCGGGAGGACCAAGAGACCCAGTACTTC.

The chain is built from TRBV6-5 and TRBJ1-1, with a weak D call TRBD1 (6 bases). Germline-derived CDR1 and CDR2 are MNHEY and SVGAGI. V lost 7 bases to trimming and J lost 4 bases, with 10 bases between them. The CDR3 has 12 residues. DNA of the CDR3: TGTGCCAGCAACGGCAGGGGCACTGAAGCTTTCTTT. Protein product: CASNGRGTEAFF.

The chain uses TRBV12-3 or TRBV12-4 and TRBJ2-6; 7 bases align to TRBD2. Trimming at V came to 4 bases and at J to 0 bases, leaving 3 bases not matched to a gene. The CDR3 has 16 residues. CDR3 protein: CASSSGGLSGANVLTF. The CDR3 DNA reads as TGTGCCAGCAGTTCGGGGGGACTCTCTGGGGCCAACGTCCTGACTTTC.

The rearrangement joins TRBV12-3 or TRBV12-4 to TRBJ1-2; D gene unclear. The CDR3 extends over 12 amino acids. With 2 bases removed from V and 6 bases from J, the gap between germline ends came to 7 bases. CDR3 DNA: TGTGCCAGCAGTTTAAGCAGCAATGGCTACACCTTC. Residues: CASSLSSNGYTF.

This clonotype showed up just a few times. The CDR3 here is CASSLNRGSGTEAFF. The CDR3 region has the DNA TGCGCCAGCAGCCTAAACAGGGGCTCGGGCACTGAAGCTTTCTTT. The chain links TRBV4-1 to TRBJ1-1, with TRBD1 matching 7 bases. With V trimmed by 4 bases and J by 4 bases, 9 bases remained unmatched. This CDR3 is built from 15 residues. Per the germline V gene, CDR1 is MGHRA and CDR2 is YSYEKL.